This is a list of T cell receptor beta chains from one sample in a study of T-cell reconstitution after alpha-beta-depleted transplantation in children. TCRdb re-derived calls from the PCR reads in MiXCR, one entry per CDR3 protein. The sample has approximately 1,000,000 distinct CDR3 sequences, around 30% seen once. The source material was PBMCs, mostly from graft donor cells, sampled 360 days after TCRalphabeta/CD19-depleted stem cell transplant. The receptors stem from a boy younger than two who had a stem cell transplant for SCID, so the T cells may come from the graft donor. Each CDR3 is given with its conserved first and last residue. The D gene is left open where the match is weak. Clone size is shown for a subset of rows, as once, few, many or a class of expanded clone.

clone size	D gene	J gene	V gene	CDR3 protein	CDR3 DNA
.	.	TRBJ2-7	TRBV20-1	CSASGQGPYEQYF	TGCAGTGCGAGTGGGCAGGGTCCCTACGAGCAGTACTTC
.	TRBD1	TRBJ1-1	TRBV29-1	CSGAGQLNTEAFF	TGCAGCGGGGCGGGACAGCTGAACACTGAAGCTTTCTTT
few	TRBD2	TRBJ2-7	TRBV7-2	CASSPSGGYTYEQYF	TGTGCCAGCAGCCCTAGCGGGGGCTATACCTACGAGCAGTACTTC
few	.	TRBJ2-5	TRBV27	CASSLISGFGSETQYF	TGTGCCAGCAGCCTTATCTCCGGTTTCGGTTCAGAGACCCAGTACTTC
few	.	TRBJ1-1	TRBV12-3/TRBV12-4	CASTPLDTEAFF	TGTGCCAGCACCCCTCTGGACACTGAAGCTTTCTTT
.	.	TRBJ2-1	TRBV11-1	CASSRRGFDNEQFF	TGTGCCAGCAGCCGCCGGGGGTTCGACAATGAGCAGTTCTTC
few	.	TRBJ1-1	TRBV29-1	CSVEDPHAGEFEAFF	TGCAGCGTTGAAGATCCCCACGCAGGGGAGTTTGAAGCTTTCTTT
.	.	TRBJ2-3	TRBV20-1	CSRVRWVADTQYF	TGCAGCAGGGTGCGATGGGTCGCAGATACGCAGTATTTT
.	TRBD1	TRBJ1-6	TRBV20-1	CSASSQGSSPLHF	TGCAGTGCTAGTTCACAGGGGTCTTCACCCCTCCACTTT
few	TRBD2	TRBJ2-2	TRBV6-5	CASSYLAGGRGELFF	TGTGCCAGCAGTTACCTAGCGGGGGGGCGCGGGGAGCTGTTTTTT
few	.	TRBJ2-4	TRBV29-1	CSVGAAKNIQYF	TGCAGCGTTGGGGCAGCCAAAAACATTCAGTACTTC
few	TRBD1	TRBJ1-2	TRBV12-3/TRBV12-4	CASSLSATGAGYGYTF	TGTGCCAGCAGTTTGTCCGCGACAGGGGCGGGCTATGGCTACACCTTC
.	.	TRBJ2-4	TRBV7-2	CASSLAGTLAKNIQYF	TGTGCCAGCAGCTTAGCAGGGACGTTAGCCAAAAACATTCAGTACTTC
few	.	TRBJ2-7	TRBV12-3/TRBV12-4	CASSFSTGYEQYF	TGTGCCAGCAGTTTTTCGACAGGTTACGAGCAGTACTTC
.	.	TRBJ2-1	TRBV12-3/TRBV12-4	CASSFGSGRYNEQFF	TGTGCCAGCAGTTTTGGGTCAGGGAGATACAATGAGCAGTTCTTC
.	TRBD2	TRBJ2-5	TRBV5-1	CASSSSGVRETQYF	TGCGCCAGCAGTTCTAGCGGGGTCCGAGAGACCCAGTACTTC
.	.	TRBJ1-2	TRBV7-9	CASSPGGCYTF	TGTGCCAGCAGCCCCGGCGGGTGCTACACCTTC
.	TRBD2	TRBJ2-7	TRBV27	CASSWRASGSYEQYF	TGTGCCAGCAGTTGGAGGGCTAGCGGATCCTACGAGCAGTACTTC
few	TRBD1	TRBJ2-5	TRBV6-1	CASSEQGIQETQYF	TGTGCCAGCAGCGAACAGGGGATACAAGAGACCCAGTACTTC
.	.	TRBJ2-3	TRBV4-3	CASSQDWGADTQYF	TGCGCCAGCAGCCAAGATTGGGGGGCAGATACGCAGTATTTT
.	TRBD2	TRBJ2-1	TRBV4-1	CASSQAVESGGANEQFF	TGCGCCAGCAGCCAAGCGGTAGAGAGCGGGGGGGCCAATGAGCAGTTCTTC
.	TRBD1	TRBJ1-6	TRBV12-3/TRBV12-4	CASKGQGGSPLHF	TGTGCCAGCAAGGGACAGGGGGGTTCACCCCTCCACTTT
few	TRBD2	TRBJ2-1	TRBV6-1	CASREVGLAEGWQFF	TGTGCCAGCAGGGAGGTGGGACTAGCAGAAGGGTGGCAGTTCTTC
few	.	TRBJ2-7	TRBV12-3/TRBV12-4	CASSFGGHPYEQYF	TGTGCCAGCAGTTTTGGCGGGCACCCCTACGAGCAGTACTTC
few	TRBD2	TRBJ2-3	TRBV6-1	CASRSPTSGGAADTQYF	TGTGCCAGCAGGTCCCCTACTAGCGGGGGGGCCGCAGATACGCAGTATTTT
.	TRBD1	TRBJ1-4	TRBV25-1	CASSAWDRGNEKLFF	TGTGCCAGCAGTGCCTGGGACAGGGGTAATGAAAAACTGTTTTTT
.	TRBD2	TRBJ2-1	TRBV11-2	CASSLRTSSYNEQFF	TGTGCCAGCAGCCTAAGGACTAGCAGCTACAATGAGCAGTTCTTC